A single sample is the source of the 7 T cell receptor beta chains below, sequenced in a study of PD-L1 blockade in urothelial cancer. Time point: peripheral blood 6 weeks after treatment start. The method was immunoSEQ multiplex PCR; TCRdb's version includes in-frame clones alone and lacks a portion of them. Of 35,000 to 50,000 clones listed, about four fifths are singletons. The starting material was PBMCs, obtained around atezolizumab (anti-PD-L1) treatment. These receptors all stem from a man between 60 and 75 years old with urothelial cancer.

V usage is TRBV27 and J usage is TRBJ1-6, with D possibly TRBD1 on 5 matching bases. Germline V gives CDR1 MNHEY, CDR2 SMNVEV (reference sequence). Trimming took off 5 bases at V and 9 bases at J, with 14 bases between the two ends. The CDR3 covers 14 residues. The CDR3 DNA is TGTGCCAGCAGTCTACAGGCCCAGGGTTCACCCCTCCACTTT. Translated: CASSLQAQGSPLHF.

V is TRBV5-4 and J is TRBJ2-5; TRBD2 matches 7 bases. Trimming took 7 bases from V and 4 from J; bases not matched to a gene: 4. The CDR3 covers 12 residues. Per the germline V gene, CDR1 is SGHNT and CDR2 is YYREEE (reference sequence). The CDR3 DNA follows: TGTGCCAGCGGGAGCGGGGTAGAGACCCAGTACTTC. As protein: CASGSGVETQYF.

This chain's CDR3 is CASSAPYGTEETQYF. DNA of the CDR3: TGTGCCAGCAGCGCCCCTTATGGGACAGAAGAGACCCAGTACTTC. The gene calls are TRBV7-2 and TRBJ2-5; 7 bases fit TRBD1. Germline V gene sequence: CDR1 SGHTA, CDR2 FQGNSA. CDR3 length equals 15 residues. Trimming took 5 bases from V and 3 from J; bases not matched to a gene: 9.

J is TRBJ2-7 and V is TRBV5-1; 8 nucleotides agree with TRBD2. With 4 bases clipped from V and 6 bases from J, the junction kept 6 bases outside the gene matches. Germline values: CDR1 SGHRS, CDR2 YFSETQ. The CDR3 has 13 residues. The CDR3 bases are TGCGCCAGCAGCCGTGATACTAGCGGCGAGCAGTACTTC. Encoded protein: CASSRDTSGEQYF.

CDR3 bases: TGCGCCAGCAGGCCGGACATCTACTCCTACAATGAGCAGTTCTTC. Protein sequence: CASRPDIYSYNEQFF. This sequence joins TRBV5-1 and TRBJ2-1; a possible D gene is TRBD1 (5 bases). CDR1 and CDR2 from the germline V gene are SGHRS and YFSETQ. This CDR3 region has 15 residues. Between the trimmed V and J ends, which lost 5 bases and 0 bases, there was a span of 12 bases.

This chain uses TRBV19 with TRBJ2-2; 8 positions match TRBD2. Trimming cost V 6 bases and J 6 bases; bases outside gene matches: 12. Germline CDR1 LNHDA, CDR2 SQIVND (reference sequence). The CDR3 totals 16 residues. The CDR3 reads CASSSRGSGGAGELFF. Here the CDR3 DNA reads TGTGCCAGTAGCTCCCGAGGGAGCGGGGGTGCCGGGGAGCTGTTTTTT.

The V call is TRBV6-5, the J call TRBJ1-1; D is undetermined. The V gene lost 2 bases and the J gene lost 7 bases, with 11 bases spanning the gap. This CDR3 contains 13 residues. Per the germline V gene, CDR1 is MNHEY and CDR2 is SVGAGI. The CDR3 bases are TGTGCCAGCAGTTACCTAAACGGGGTTGAAGCTTTCTTT. It translates to CASSYLNGVEAFF.